This T cell receptor (beta chain) originates from a study of T-cell reconstitution after alpha-beta-depleted transplantation in children. Overall study findings and caveats: Newly produced T cells mostly provided counts and TCRbeta diversity after one year, as hyperexpanded clones declined. Where alpha-beta T cells came from about two months after transplant was reportedly several hundred expanded graft clones.

A TCRbeta library incorporating unique molecular identifiers was prepared. MiXCR, run by TCRdb on the PCR reads, gives a single entry per CDR3 protein. The profile shows about 110,000 distinct CDR3 sequences, about 6.5% of them singletons. The CDR3 has 13 residues. The germline gives CDR1 DFQATT, CDR2 SNEGSKA (reference sequence). V shed 3 bases and J 2 bases; nucleotides not matched to a gene: 4. This clonotype was picked up many times. What it binds is unknown. The genes are TRBV20-1 and TRBJ2-7; 7 bases are shared with TRBD1. Sequences were derived from PBMCs, mostly from graft donor cells, sampled 360 days after TCRalphabeta/CD19-depleted stem cell transplant. This clonotype was obtained from a male patient between 2 and 10 years old who had a stem cell transplant for acute lymphoblastic leukemia, so the T cells may come from the graft donor. The CDR3 spells CSASRDSPYEQYF. The CDR3 DNA reads TGCAGTGCTAGCCGGGACAGCCCCTACGAGCAGTACTTC.